This T cell receptor beta chain was sequenced during a study of blood T cells in healthy people across ages. Whole-study findings and limits: Across samples, TCR beta diversity tracked strongly with naive T cell percentage.

Looked up from germline, CDR1 is KGHDR and CDR2 is SFDVKD. The CDR3 length is 15 residues. V was clipped by 0 bases and J by 4 bases, with 8 bases between them. A sample-barcoded 5' primer and a J-beta primer mix were used in a second PCR of roughly 6 to 12 cycles. TCRdb processed the 5' RACE reads anew with MiXCR; each CDR3 protein has one entry. Here the sample spans 600,000 to 1,000,000 distinct CDR3 sequences, 55% to 70% being singletons. With regard to this clonotype: Its target is not known.

This TCR came from a young man in good health. The V call is TRBV24-1, the J call TRBJ2-2; D remains unclear. The sample was blood. This chain's CDR3 is CATSDLLETTGELFF. In DNA, the CDR3 is TGTGCCACCAGTGATTTGCTGGAGACCACCGGGGAGCTGTTTTTT.